This entry features one T cell receptor beta chain sequence. CDR1 ENHRY and CDR2 SYGVKD come from the germline V gene. This CDR3 spans 14 amino acids. Between the trimmed V and J ends, which lost 3 bases and 2 bases, there was a span of 8 bases. How the authors handled the data: Amplifying reference gene primers gave estimates of nucleated cell counts. Here immunoSEQ multiplex PCR was the method, and the copy in TCRdb shows in-frame clones only, minus some. V, J and clone size reflect that table, while D and trimming were determined from the DNA. The sample consists of under 170,000 clones, 84% of them appearing once. The data stem from a study of blood T cell repertoires in COVID-19. About the research overall: Spain, Italy and the United States supplied samples that represented acute and convalescent COVID-19.

The sequenced material came from peripheral blood. The chain carries TRBV10-3 and TRBJ1-5, with D tentatively TRBD1 (5 bases). This sequence originates from a man in his 70s with acute or convalescent COVID-19. In DNA, the CDR3 is TGTGCCATCAGTGACCAACAGGGCAATCAGCCCCAGCATTTT. The encoded protein is CAISDQQGNQPQHF.